These 20 T cell receptor beta chains were all obtained from the same sample, sequenced in a study of vaccination effects on CD4 cells after COVID-19. These receptors have no known antigen. Sequencing used immunoSEQ multiplex PCR; TCRdb keeps in-frame clones, though not all of them. The sample has roughly 54,000 clones, around 76% seen once. Pools of viral peptides were used by the ViraFEST assay to expand antigen-specific CD4+ T cells ahead of sequencing. Isolating CD4+ T cells followed approximately 10 days of culture. It was between March and December 2020 that the person had a SARS-CoV-2 infection confirmed by PCR. The sequences come from CD4+ T cells from PBMCs cultured with HIV peptides, collected before COVID-19 vaccination. Documented subset: HIV-1 Nef peptide pool negative control/reference culture. All receptors come from a human donor who had a prior SARS-CoV-2 infection.

Concerning this clone itself: One end of the junction is discordant with germline, which a read error may explain. The CDR3 here is CATSGDRFQETQYF. The CDR3 DNA reads as TGTGCCACCAGCGGAGACAGGTTCCAAGAGACCCAGTACTTC. The rearrangement links TRBV15 to TRBJ2-5; D might be TRBD1 (6 bases). There are 14 residues in the CDR3. Germline V gives CDR1 LNHNV, CDR2 YYDKDF (reference sequence).

This chain uses TRBV7-3 with TRBJ1-1; tentatively, D is TRBD1 (6 bases). The CDR3 sequence is 14 residues long. The germline V gene has CDR1 SGHTA and CDR2 FQGTGA. V was cut by 5 bases and J by 1 base, with 11 bases left in between. CDR3 residues: CASSPYRENTEAFF. CDR3 bases: TGTGCCAGCAGCCCCTACAGGGAGAACACTGAAGCTTTCTTT.

V gene TRBV7-6 combines with J gene TRBJ2-5; D not certain. V lost 3 bases to trimming and J lost 3 bases, with 8 bases between them. The CDR3 has 13 residues. The germline V gene encodes CDR1 SGHVS and CDR2 FNYEAQ. The chain's CDR3 is CASSFFREETQYF. In nucleotides, the CDR3 is TGTGCCAGCAGCTTTTTTAGGGAAGAGACCCAGTACTTC.

The V call is TRBV7-9, the J call TRBJ1-2; perhaps TRBD1 as D (6 bases). V lost 5 bases and J lost 10, with 20 bases in between. This CDR3 has 14 amino acids. In germline, CDR1 is SEHNR, CDR2 FQNEAQ (reference sequence). This CDR3 is CASSLIGAGTIYTF. The DNA for the CDR3 is TGTGCCAGCAGCCTAATCGGAGCCGGGACAATCTACACCTTC.

The CDR3 region is CASSQVGTGIGTSGRYEQYF. The CDR3 region has the DNA TGTGCCAGCAGCCAAGTCGGTACCGGGATAGGGACTAGCGGGAGATACGAGCAGTACTTC. The V gene is TRBV3-1 (or the pseudogene TRBV3-2), the J gene TRBJ2-7; TRBD2 matches at 14 bases. Trimming cost V 1 base and J 4 bases; bases outside gene matches: 15. Germline CDR1 LGHDT, CDR2 YNNKEL (reference sequence). There are 20 residues in the CDR3.

This clone occurred a few times. This chain links TRBV18 with TRBJ2-1; TRBD2 matches 7 bases. J was trimmed by 6 bases and V by 3 bases; bases with no gene match: 11. The germline V gene encodes CDR1 KGHSH and CDR2 LQKENI. CDR3 size: 16 residues. This CDR3 reads CASSPMVPAGSNEQFF. DNA of the CDR3: TGTGCCAGCTCACCGATGGTTCCAGCGGGATCCAATGAGCAGTTCTTC.

For the CDR3, the DNA is TGTGCCAGCAGCCAAAGGAAGGGGTTTGATGTTCCCGGGGAGCTGTTTTTT. This gives the protein CASSQRKGFDVPGELFF. The genes are TRBV14 and TRBJ2-2; the D gene is possibly TRBD1 (5 bases). The germline V and J ends were trimmed by 2 bases and 6 bases, with 19 bases remaining between them. The CDR3 consists of 17 residues. Germline CDR1 is SGHDN and CDR2 is FVKESK.

This clone was seen a single time. The rearrangement uses TRBV5-1 and TRBJ2-3, with 8 bases matching TRBD2. Germline assignment: CDR1 SGHRS and CDR2 YFSETQ. CDR3 length: 16 residues. V shed 1 base and J 1 base; nucleotides not matched to a gene: 5. The CDR3 nucleotides are TGCGCCAGCAGCTTGACCAATAGCGGGGGCACAGATACGCAGTATTTT. As protein: CASSLTNSGGTDTQYF.

This clone was seen a few times. The chain links TRBV7-2 to TRBJ1-6, with 9 bases aligning to TRBD1. After removal of 2 bases from V and 4 bases from J, the junction contained 3 bases not matched to a gene. The CDR3 contains 16 residues. Germline V gene sequence: CDR1 SGHTA, CDR2 FQGNSA. CDR3 loop: CASSLQTGGYNSPLHF. CDR3 sequence (DNA): TGTGCCAGCAGCTTACAGACAGGGGGATATAATTCACCCCTCCACTTT.

V and J are TRBV27 and TRBJ1-4; 8 bases match TRBD1. Germline CDR1 is MNHEY and CDR2 is SMNVEV (reference sequence). Trimming cost V 3 bases and J 7 bases; bases outside gene matches: 7. This CDR3 has 15 residues. CDR3 nucleotides: TGTGCCAGCAGTTTCCAATTGGGGACAGGTGAAAAACTGTTTTTT. Translation gives CASSFQLGTGEKLFF.

The rearrangement links TRBV30 to TRBJ2-7; 11 bases are a match to TRBD1. The CDR3 runs 13 residues. Germline V CDR1 and CDR2: GTSNPN, SVGIG (reference sequence). The ends lost 3 bases at V and 9 bases at J; junction bases unmatched: 7. The CDR3 protein is CAWRGGQGAGQYF. As DNA, the CDR3 is TGTGCCTGGAGGGGTGGACAGGGGGCTGGGCAGTACTTC. Complete variable domain (other parts from reference TRBV30 and TRBJ2-7): SQTIHQWPATLVQPVGSPLSLECTVEGTSNPNLYWYRQAAGRGLQLLFYSVGIGQISSEVPQNLSASRPQDRQFILSSKKLLLSDSGFYLCAWRGGQGAGQYFGPGTRLTVT.

The genes are TRBV11-2 and TRBJ1-1, with D uncertain. Germline loops: CDR1 SGHAT, CDR2 FQNNGV. Trimming pared 1 base from V and 12 bases from J, leaving 9 bases between. The CDR3 sequence is 11 residues long. In nucleotides, the CDR3 is TGTGCCAGCAGCTTAGGGGGTTTCACTTTCTTT. It codes for CASSLGGFTFF.

The chain recombines TRBV11-3 with TRBJ2-7, with D unresolved. Germline loops: CDR1 SGHNT, CDR2 YENEEA. Trimming took off 1 base at V and 2 bases at J, with 12 bases between the two ends. The CDR3 extends over 15 amino acids. The CDR3 DNA is TGTGCCAGCAGCTTAGGTGGGCAGAACGCCTACGAGCAGTACTTC. Encoded protein: CASSLGGQNAYEQYF.

The chain is built from TRBV6-5 and TRBJ1-3, with D hard to call. Germline V CDR1 and CDR2: MNHEY, SVGAGI. The CDR3 loop spans 14 amino acids. Trimming took off 6 bases at V and 0 bases at J, with 9 bases between the two ends. The CDR3 sequence: CASRNSYSGNTIYF. CDR3 nucleotides: TGTGCCAGCAGAAATTCATACTCTGGAAACACCATATATTTT.

The V gene is TRBV9, the J gene TRBJ1-4; a weak D match, TRBD1 (5 bases). Trimming took off 4 bases at V and 10 bases at J, with 14 bases between the two ends. Germline V CDR1 and CDR2: SGDLS, YYNGEE. CDR3 length: 13 residues. The DNA of the CDR3 is TGTGCCAGCAGCTTAAGGGACGGTGGAAAACTGTTTTTT. Its protein product is CASSLRDGGKLFF.

This clone was detected a few times. J is TRBJ2-1 and V is TRBV4-1; D gene unclear. The CDR3 is 16 residues long. The germline gives CDR1 MGHRA, CDR2 YSYEKL. V lost 1 base, J lost 9 bases, and 19 bases lay in between. The CDR3: CASSQVDMGLFSEQFF. Written as DNA, the CDR3 is TGCGCCAGCAGCCAAGTCGACATGGGCCTTTTTAGTGAGCAGTTCTTC.

In this sample, this clone turned up a few times. The J gene is TRBJ1-4, the V gene TRBV6-5; D is perhaps TRBD1 (6 bases). The V end lost 5 bases, the J end lost 6 bases, and 16 bases lay between the germline ends. This CDR3 has 15 residues. Germline V gene data show CDR1 as MNHEY and CDR2 as SVGAGI. CDR3 nucleotide sequence: TGTGCCAGCAGTCGGACCCGGGACATCGATGAAAAACTGTTTTTT. It codes for CASSRTRDIDEKLFF.

The chain employs TRBV4-2 and TRBJ2-7; D remains ambiguous. Trimming cost V 2 bases and J 3 bases, with 14 bases left between them. Germline-derived CDR1 and CDR2 are LGHNA and YNFKEQ. The CDR3 totals 15 residues. The CDR3 here is CASSQTSETFYEQYF. CDR3 bases: TGTGCCAGCAGCCAAACCTCGGAGACCTTCTACGAGCAGTACTTC.

This sequence joins TRBV9 and TRBJ1-3; no clear D gene. V was shortened by 4 bases and J by 0 bases, with 8 bases between the two germline ends. The CDR3 is made up of 14 amino acids. Germline assignment: CDR1 SGDLS and CDR2 YYNGEE. CDR3 nucleotide sequence: TGTGCCAGCAGCCCCAGGATCTCTGGAAACACCATATATTTT. Its translation: CASSPRISGNTIYF.

The genes are TRBV18 and TRBJ1-1; tentatively, D is TRBD1 (5 bases). Germline CDR1 is KGHSH and CDR2 is LQKENI. This CDR3 is 14 amino acids long. V lost 3 bases, J lost 11 bases, and 19 bases lay in between. CDR3 bases: TGTGCCAGCTCACCCTCACAGGATCCCACCTCTGCTTTCTTT. As protein: CASSPSQDPTSAFF.